This T cell receptor beta chain was found in a study of naive and memory T cell subsets. Alpha and beta libraries were amplified separately from the second PCR onward. Study results and caveats: From naive to CM, EM and EMRA, diversity decreased and Gini increased. No ground truth validated the naive and memory repertoire findings.

A few counts support this clonotype. As yet, its antigen is unknown. The beta constant-region primer was an equimolar mix of two oligonucleotides covering TRBC1 and TRBC2. Ligated cDNA was amplified by four rounds of PCR with nested alpha and beta constant-region primers and SP2. Via MiXCR, TCRdb re-called the UMI-ligation and nested PCR reads, giving one row per CDR3 protein. This repertoire shows some 150,000 distinct CDR3 sequences, about a sixth found once; its top ten account for roughly 0.13%. After removal of 3 bases from V and 6 bases from J, the junction contained 16 bases not matched to a gene. The CDR3 extends over 16 amino acids. The V gene's germline CDR1 is DFQATT and CDR2 SNEGSKA (reference sequence).

The chain links TRBV20-1 to TRBJ1-2, with 7 bases lining up with TRBD1. Sequences were obtained from naive CD4+ T cells from blood. The clonotype originates from a human donor in good health. CDR3 region: CSASRLDRARIDGYTF. The CDR3, as DNA: TGCAGTGCTAGTCGCCTTGACAGGGCGCGGATTGATGGCTACACCTTC.